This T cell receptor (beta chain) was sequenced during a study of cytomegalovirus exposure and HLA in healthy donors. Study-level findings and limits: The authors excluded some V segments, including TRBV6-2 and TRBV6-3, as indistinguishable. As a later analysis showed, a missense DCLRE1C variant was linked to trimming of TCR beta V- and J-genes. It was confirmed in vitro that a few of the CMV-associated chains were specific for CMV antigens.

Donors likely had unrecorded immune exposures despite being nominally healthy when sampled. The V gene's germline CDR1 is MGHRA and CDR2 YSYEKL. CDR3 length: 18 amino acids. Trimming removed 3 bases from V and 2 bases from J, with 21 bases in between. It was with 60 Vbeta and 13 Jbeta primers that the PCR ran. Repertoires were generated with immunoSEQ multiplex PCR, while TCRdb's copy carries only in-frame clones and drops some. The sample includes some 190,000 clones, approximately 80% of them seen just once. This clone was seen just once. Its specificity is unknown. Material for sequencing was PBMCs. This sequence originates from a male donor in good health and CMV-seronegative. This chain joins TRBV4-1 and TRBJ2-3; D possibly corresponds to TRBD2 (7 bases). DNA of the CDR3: TGCGCCAGCAGCCAGGACCTCTGGGGGCGGGGGACCACAGATACGCAGTATTTT. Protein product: CASSQDLWGRGTTDTQYF.